The clone carrying this T cell receptor beta chain came up a few times. TCRdb's table, derived via immunoSEQ multiplex PCR, lists solely in-frame clones and lacks some. The sample records 48,000 or so clones, approximately 90% being singletons. The CDR3 extends over 13 amino acids. The germline V gene has CDR1 MNHEY and CDR2 SMNVEV (reference sequence). Deletions cut 3 bases from V and 7 bases from J, with 12 bases between. This sample is drawn from a study of blood T cell repertoires in COVID-19. This chain links TRBV27 with TRBJ1-2; D possibly corresponds to TRBD1 (5 bases). Specimen: peripheral blood. The clonotype comes from a woman over 75 with COVID-19, enrolled during active disease. The DNA of the CDR3 is TGTGCCAGCAGTTTTAGGGGTTCGGGTGGCTACACCTTC. This codes for CASSFRGSGGYTF.